This TCR beta chain was profiled in a study of OX40 agonist ivuxolimab in advanced cancers. About the research overall: Patients were treated with ivuxolimab, an agonistic anti-OX40 (CD134) antibody. Three patients showed partial responses: one hepatocellular carcinoma and two cutaneous melanoma cases.

The germline V gene encodes CDR1 SGHVS and CDR2 FNYEAQ. This CDR3 comprises 12 residues. V lost 10 bases to trimming and J lost 8 bases, with 12 bases between them. Assay used: immunoSEQ multiplex PCR; TCRdb lists only in-frame clones, some missing. The sample yields tens of thousands of clones, 75% to 90% seen once. The input for sequencing was CD4+ or CD8+ T cells sorted from blood, taken in a trial of the OX40 agonist ivuxolimab. V usage is TRBV7-6 and J usage is TRBJ1-6, with D possibly matching TRBD1 (5 bases). The receptor was derived from an adult with an advanced solid tumor such as melanoma, head and neck, liver or kidney cancer. The CDR3 nucleotides are TGTGCCAATGAGGGGATCGATTCACCCCTCCACTTT. Its protein product is CANEGIDSPLHF.